This T cell receptor beta chain was profiled in a study of CD8 T cells in ankylosing spondylitis. Libraries of TCR beta came from quantitative 5'-RACE with molecular barcodes. MiXCR, run by TCRdb on the 5' RACE reads, gives a single entry per CDR3 protein. This table has approximately 300,000 distinct CDR3 sequences, 20% appearing once. In this sample, this clonotype turned up many times. The receptor was derived from a female donor with ankylosing spondylitis or in good health (not recorded which). What was sequenced was blood, either unsorted or a sorted T cell fraction (not recorded which).

DNA for the CDR3: TGTGCCAGCAGTGAATACCAGCGGGAGAACACCGGGGAGCTGTTTTTT. Encoded protein: CASSEYQRENTGELFF. The chain joins TRBV25-1 to TRBJ2-2; 7 nucleotides agree with TRBD2. Germline V gene data show CDR1 as MGHDK and CDR2 as SYGVNS. V lost 0 bases, J lost 1 base, and 2 bases stayed unmatched. CDR3 length equals 16 residues.